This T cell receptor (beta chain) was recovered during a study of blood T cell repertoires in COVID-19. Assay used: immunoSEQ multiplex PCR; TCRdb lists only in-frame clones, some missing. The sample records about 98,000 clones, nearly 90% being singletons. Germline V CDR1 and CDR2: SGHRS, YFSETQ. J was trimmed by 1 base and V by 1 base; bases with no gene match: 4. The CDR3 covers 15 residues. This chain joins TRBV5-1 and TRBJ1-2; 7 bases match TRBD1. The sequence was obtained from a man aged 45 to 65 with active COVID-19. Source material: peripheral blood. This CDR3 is CASSLTGANNYGYTF. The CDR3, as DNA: TGCGCCAGCAGCTTGACAGGGGCGAATAACTATGGCTACACCTTC.